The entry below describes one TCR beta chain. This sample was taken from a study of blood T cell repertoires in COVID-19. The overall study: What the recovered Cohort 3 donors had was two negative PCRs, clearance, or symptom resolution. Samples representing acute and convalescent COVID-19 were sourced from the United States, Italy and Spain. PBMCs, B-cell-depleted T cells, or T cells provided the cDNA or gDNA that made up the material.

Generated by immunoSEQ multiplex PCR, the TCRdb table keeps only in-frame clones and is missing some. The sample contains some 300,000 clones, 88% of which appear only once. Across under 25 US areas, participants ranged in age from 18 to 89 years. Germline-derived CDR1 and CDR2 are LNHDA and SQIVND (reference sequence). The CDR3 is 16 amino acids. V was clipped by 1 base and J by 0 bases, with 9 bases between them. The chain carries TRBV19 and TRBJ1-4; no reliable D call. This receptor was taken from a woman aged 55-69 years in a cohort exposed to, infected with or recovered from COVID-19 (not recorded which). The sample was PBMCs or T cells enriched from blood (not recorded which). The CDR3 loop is CASSIGETATNEKLFF. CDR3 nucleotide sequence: TGTGCCAGTAGTATAGGCGAAACTGCAACTAATGAAAAACTGTTTTTT.